Listed below are T cell receptor beta chains from one sample, sequenced in a study of cytomegalovirus exposure and HLA in healthy donors. Measured with immunoSEQ multiplex PCR; TCRdb has only the in-frame clones, and not every one. In the table there are roughly 120,000 clones, roughly 79% of which are singletons. Specimen: PBMCs. Every receptor here comes from a woman aged 18-30 years in good health and CMV-seronegative. CDR3s include the opening cysteine and the closing phenylalanine or tryptophan. D genes are given only for firm matches. Rows may omit the clone size; those that give it use once, few, many or a size class.

DNA,CDR3,J,size,D,V
TGTGCCATAAACGAGCGTCGGGAGAACACTGAAGCTTTCTTT,CAINERRENTEAFF,TRBJ1-1,-,-,TRBV10-3
TGTGCCAGCAATGGGGACAGACAAGAGACCCAGTACTTC,CASNGDRQETQYF,TRBJ2-5,few,TRBD1,TRBV2
TGTGCCAGCAGTCCCGGGACAGGGGGCGGCTATCAGCCCCAGCATTTT,CASSPGTGGGYQPQHF,TRBJ1-5,-,TRBD1,TRBV6-6
TGTGCCAGTAGTACCGGGACAGGGAATCTCTACGAGCAGTACTTC,CASSTGTGNLYEQYF,TRBJ2-7,-,TRBD1,TRBV19
TGTGCCAGCAGTGATTCGAGAGGCGTGGCAACTAATGAAAAACTGTTTTTT,CASSDSRGVATNEKLFF,TRBJ1-4,-,-,TRBV2
TGCGCCAGCAGCATCCTTAAGGACAGGGTGAAATCGGGCGAGCAGTACTTC,CASSILKDRVKSGEQYF,TRBJ2-7,-,TRBD1,TRBV5-1
TGCGCCAGCAGCTTGGAGGGAGGTGAAGAGACCCAGTACTTC,CASSLEGGEETQYF,TRBJ2-5,-,-,TRBV5-1
TGTGCCAGTAGTACCAGCGGGGGGGAAAAGACCCAGTACTTC,CASSTSGGEKTQYF,TRBJ2-5,once,TRBD2,TRBV19
TGTGCCTGGACCGGATGGGCGGGGGTCGCCTACAATGAGCAGTTCTTC,CAWTGWAGVAYNEQFF,TRBJ2-1,-,TRBD2,TRBV30
TGTGCCAGCAGCACGCGGGGCACTGAAGCTTTCTTT,CASSTRGTEAFF,TRBJ1-1,-,-,TRBV11-2
TGTGCCAGTGGGGGCCAACAGGGGTTGGTCAACGAGCAGTACTTC,CASGGQQGLVNEQYF,TRBJ2-7,-,TRBD1,TRBV28
TGTGCCAGCAGGCCGGGACAGGGGGCCTTAGGGTCACCCCTCCACTTT,CASRPGQGALGSPLHF,TRBJ1-6,-,TRBD1,TRBV28
TGTGCCAGCAGGCGAGACAGGGTGGATCAGCCCCAGCATTTT,CASRRDRVDQPQHF,TRBJ1-5,-,TRBD1,TRBV2
TGTGCCAGCAGCGACAGGGGCGACGCCCAGCAGTTCTTC,CASSDRGDAQQFF,TRBJ2-1,-,TRBD1,TRBV6-1
TGCGCCAGCAGCCAGGCTTGGGACAGTTATTCACCCCTCCACTTT,CASSQAWDSYSPLHF,TRBJ1-6,-,TRBD1,TRBV4-1
TGTGCCAGCAGACACAGGGTTTCTGGGACTGAAGCTTTCTTT,CASRHRVSGTEAFF,TRBJ1-1,-,-,TRBV6-5
TGCAGCGTTACACCTGTTCAGGGCGAGACCCAGTACTTC,CSVTPVQGETQYF,TRBJ2-5,-,-,TRBV29-1
TGTGCCAGCAGCTCCCGGGACAGGGTCTCCTACGAGCAGTACTTC,CASSSRDRVSYEQYF,TRBJ2-7,-,TRBD1,TRBV7-8
TGTGCCAGAAGCCTAGAGTCCAGGGCTTCTAGCACAGATACGCAGTATTTT,CARSLESRASSTDTQYF,TRBJ2-3,-,-,TRBV5-3
TGTGCCAGCAGTATCTATGACGAGCAGTACTTC,CASSIYDEQYF,TRBJ2-7,-,-,TRBV11-2
TGCGCCAGCAGCCGACAGGGAGGTTCACCCCTCCACTTT,CASSRQGGSPLHF,TRBJ1-6,-,TRBD1,TRBV5-1
TGTGCTAGTGGCCCCCGGGGGGCGGGAGAGCAGTACTTC,CASGPRGAGEQYF,TRBJ2-7,-,-,TRBV12-5
TGTGCCAGCAGCTCACGGGTAGGGGGCGCGGACACTGAAGCTTTCTTT,CASSSRVGGADTEAFF,TRBJ1-1,-,TRBD1,TRBV7-8
TGTGCCATCAGTGAGGACATCTACGAGCAGTACTTC,CAISEDIYEQYF,TRBJ2-7,once,-,TRBV10-3
TGTGCCAGCAGCCCCCCGGGACTACAAGGAGATACGCAGTATTTT,CASSPPGLQGDTQYF,TRBJ2-3,-,TRBD2,TRBV7-9
TGTGCCAGCAGTGACCCGGGACAAACTTACGGAAACACCATATATTTT,CASSDPGQTYGNTIYF,TRBJ1-3,-,-,TRBV6-1
TGTGCCAGCAGCTTGCTCGTCTCAGCTAGCCTCTATGGCTACACCTTC,CASSLLVSASLYGYTF,TRBJ1-2,-,-,TRBV5-8
TGCGCCAGCAGCTTGGGTCTCGGGGGGGTCTACGAGCAGTACTTC,CASSLGLGGVYEQYF,TRBJ2-7,-,TRBD2,TRBV5-1
TGTGCCAGCAGGGAGAGGGGGCGGGAGCAGTACTTC,CASRERGREQYF,TRBJ2-7,-,TRBD1,TRBV5-4
TGTGCCAGCAGCCAAGATCGAAGACACTCCAATCAGCCCCAGCATTTT,CASSQDRRHSNQPQHF,TRBJ1-5,once,-,TRBV4-2
TGTGCCAGCCGGGGTTGGAACACTGAAGCTTTCTTT,CASRGWNTEAFF,TRBJ1-1,few,-,TRBV6-5
TGTGCCAGCAGCCCTCCCGCAGATACGCAGTATTTT,CASSPPADTQYF,TRBJ2-3,few,-,TRBV25-1
TGTGCCAGCAGTTACGAGCAGGGGGCGGGGGAGCAGTACTTC,CASSYEQGAGEQYF,TRBJ2-7,-,TRBD1,TRBV6-6
TGTGCCAGCAGCTTGAAGGGGGTCTCGACTGAAGCTTTCTTT,CASSLKGVSTEAFF,TRBJ1-1,-,-,TRBV5-4
TGTGCCAGCAGCTTGGACAGGAACACTGAAGCTTTCTTT,CASSLDRNTEAFF,TRBJ1-1,-,-,TRBV7-3
TGTGCCAGCAGCCAATTCTGGGGGCAGACTAGCAATCAGCCCCAGCATTTT,CASSQFWGQTSNQPQHF,TRBJ1-5,-,-,TRBV4-2
TGTGCCAGCAGTTTGTTTCTGGGGGGGCACGACGTAGGATATGGCTACACCTTC,CASSLFLGGHDVGYGYTF,TRBJ1-2,-,-,TRBV28
TGTGCCAGTACTGGGGAGACCCCTGGCTACACCTTC,CASTGETPGYTF,TRBJ1-2,-,-,TRBV6-6
TGCGCCAGCAGCTTCACAGGGGCAGAGACCGGGGAGCTGTTTTTT,CASSFTGAETGELFF,TRBJ2-2,-,TRBD1,TRBV5-1
TGCAGCGTCCATCAGGGAAACACAGATACGCAGTATTTT,CSVHQGNTDTQYF,TRBJ2-3,-,-,TRBV29-1
TGTGCCAGCAGCAGCAGACTTAAGCTGACAGGGCCGAACACTGAAGCTTTCTTT,CASSSRLKLTGPNTEAFF,TRBJ1-1,-,TRBD1,TRBV7-2
TGTGCCTGGAGCAGAACGGGACAGGTAGATGAAAAACTGTTTTTT,CAWSRTGQVDEKLFF,TRBJ1-4,few,TRBD1,TRBV30
TGTGCCAGCAGTTTTCCACCAGGGAAAATTGGGTATGGCTACACCTTC,CASSFPPGKIGYGYTF,TRBJ1-2,once,-,TRBV28
TGTGCCAGTAGACTAAGAATAGGGGAACCCTACGAGCAGTACTTC,CASRLRIGEPYEQYF,TRBJ2-7,-,-,TRBV19